The rows below give T cell receptor beta chains drawn from one sample of a study of CD8+CD57+ T cells in acquired aplastic anemia. TCRdb called the reads again in MiXCR, with one record for every CDR3 protein. The data show about 400,000 distinct CDR3 sequences, 55% to 75% seen once. What was sequenced was sorted CD4+, CD8+, or CD8+CD57+ T cells (not recorded which) from PBMCs. The receptors originated from a human donor in good health, serving as a control. CDR3s include the opening cysteine and the closing phenylalanine or tryptophan. The order of the fields is CDR3 protein, CDR3 DNA, V gene, clone size, J gene, D gene. A D gene is named only where the DNA matches it firmly. Clone size is stated in some rows and not others, as once, few, many or a class when expanded.

CDR3: CASGERYEQYF; DNA: TGTGCTAGTGGGGAGCGCTACGAGCAGTACTTC; V: TRBV12-5; size: NA; J: TRBJ2-7; D: NA
CDR3: CAVSTRRGTAYEQYF; DNA: TGTGCCGTTAGCACCCGGAGAGGCACGGCCTACGAGCAGTACTTC; V: TRBV11-1; size: NA; J: TRBJ2-7; D: NA
CDR3: CASSIASKPKNTEAFF; DNA: TGTGCCAGTAGTATAGCCTCTAAGCCCAAGAACACTGAAGCTTTCTTT; V: TRBV19; size: NA; J: TRBJ1-1; D: NA
CDR3: CASSLFGAGDRENTEAFF; DNA: TGTGCCAGCAGCTTATTTGGAGCGGGGGACAGAGAGAACACTGAAGCTTTCTTT; V: TRBV7-2; size: NA; J: TRBJ1-1; D: TRBD1
CDR3: CASSLGAGGRSETQYF; DNA: TGTGCCAGCAGTTTAGGGGCGGGGGGGCGGTCGGAGACCCAGTACTTC; V: TRBV12-3/TRBV12-4; size: many; J: TRBJ2-5; D: TRBD2
CDR3: CAISGLAGYYDEQFF; DNA: TGTGCCATCAGTGGGCTAGCGGGTTACTACGATGAGCAGTTCTTC; V: TRBV10-3; size: few; J: TRBJ2-1; D: TRBD2
CDR3: CASSSGRYLNYEQYF; DNA: TGTGCCAGCAGCTCGGGTCGGTATCTCAACTACGAGCAGTACTTC; V: TRBV5-1; size: once; J: TRBJ2-7; D: NA
CDR3: CASSLGDRGPYF; DNA: TGTGCCAGCAGCTTAGGGGACAGGGGGCCGTACTTC; V: TRBV7-6; size: NA; J: TRBJ2-7; D: TRBD1
CDR3: CSARDPGRAEKLFF; DNA: TGCAGTGCTAGAGATCCAGGGCGGGCTGAAAAACTGTTTTTT; V: TRBV20-1; size: many; J: TRBJ1-4; D: NA
CDR3: CASRDRDSSPHTIYF; DNA: TGTGCCAGCAGGGACCGGGACAGTTCTCCGCACACCATATATTTT; V: TRBV25-1; size: few; J: TRBJ1-3; D: TRBD1
CDR3: CAASRVLGQRYDAQYF; DNA: TGTGCCGCCAGCAGAGTACTGGGACAGAGATACGACGCCCAGTACTTC; V: TRBV15; size: NA; J: TRBJ2-7; D: TRBD1
CDR3: CASRNSRDSSYEQYF; DNA: TGTGCCAGCAGAAACAGCCGGGACAGCTCCTACGAGCAGTACTTC; V: TRBV13; size: NA; J: TRBJ2-7; D: TRBD1
CDR3: CATSRQGGIAGELFF; DNA: TGTGCCACCAGCCGGCAGGGTGGTATTGCCGGGGAGCTGTTTTTT; V: TRBV15; size: NA; J: TRBJ2-2; D: NA
CDR3: CSATQGGTEAFF; DNA: TGCAGTGCCACACAGGGGGGCACTGAAGCTTTCTTT; V: TRBV20-1; size: many; J: TRBJ1-1; D: TRBD1
CDR3: CSARDEDRGNYGYTF; DNA: TGCAGTGCTAGAGACGAAGACAGGGGTAACTATGGCTACACCTTC; V: TRBV20-1; size: NA; J: TRBJ1-2; D: TRBD1
CDR3: CASSGRNEQFF; DNA: TGTGCCAGCAGCGGTCGGAATGAGCAGTTCTTC; V: TRBV12-3/TRBV12-4; size: NA; J: TRBJ2-1; D: NA
CDR3: CASSLGAQVLEQYYF; DNA: TGTGCCAGCAGCTTAGGGGCACAGGTTTTGGAGCAGTACTACTTC; V: TRBV7-3; size: NA; J: TRBJ2-5; D: NA
CDR3: CASSPKEAAYGYTF; DNA: TGTGCCAGCAGCCCTAAGGAGGCAGCTTATGGCTACACCTTC; V: TRBV25-1; size: NA; J: TRBJ1-2; D: NA
CDR3: CSVRNQGHSYEQYF; DNA: TGCAGCGTCCGAAACCAAGGACACTCCTACGAGCAGTACTTC; V: TRBV29-1; size: many; J: TRBJ2-7; D: NA
CDR3: CAIKREGANYAHTF; DNA: TGTGCCATCAAGAGGGAAGGGGCTAATTATGCCCACACCTTC; V: TRBV10-3; size: NA; J: TRBJ1-2; D: NA
CDR3: CASSLGRLAAYNEQFF; DNA: TGCGCCAGCAGCTTGGGTCGACTAGCGGCCTACAATGAGCAGTTCTTC; V: TRBV5-1; size: NA; J: TRBJ2-1; D: TRBD2
CDR3: CASSFLENNSPLHF; DNA: TGTGCCAGCAGCTTCCTAGAGAATAATTCACCCCTCCACTTT; V: TRBV5-8; size: NA; J: TRBJ1-6; D: NA
CDR3: CSADLGQGHYSNQPQHF; DNA: TGCAGTGCTGACCTGGGCCAGGGCCATTATAGCAATCAGCCCCAGCATTTT; V: TRBV20-1; size: NA; J: TRBJ1-5; D: NA
CDR3: CSARVLDNSEAFF; DNA: TGCAGTGCTAGAGTTTTAGACAATTCTGAAGCTTTCTTT; V: TRBV20-1; size: NA; J: TRBJ1-1; D: NA
CDR3: CASGATAGLKLSYEQFF; DNA: TGTGCCAGCGGCGCTACAGCGGGGCTGAAGCTTTCTTATGAGCAGTTCTTC; V: TRBV9; size: NA; J: TRBJ2-1; D: TRBD2
CDR3: CASSGGFWPAEAFF; DNA: TGTGCCAGCAGTGGGGGTTTTTGGCCAGCGGAAGCTTTCTTT; V: TRBV6-5; size: many; J: TRBJ1-1; D: NA
CDR3: CASSQLDRDREQYF; DNA: TGCGCCAGCAGCCAACTGGACAGGGATCGCGAGCAGTACTTC; V: TRBV5-5; size: NA; J: TRBJ2-7; D: TRBD1
CDR3: CASGPGTGRSPLHF; DNA: TGTGCTAGTGGCCCCGGGACAGGGAGGTCACCCCTCCACTTT; V: TRBV12-5; size: NA; J: TRBJ1-6; D: TRBD1